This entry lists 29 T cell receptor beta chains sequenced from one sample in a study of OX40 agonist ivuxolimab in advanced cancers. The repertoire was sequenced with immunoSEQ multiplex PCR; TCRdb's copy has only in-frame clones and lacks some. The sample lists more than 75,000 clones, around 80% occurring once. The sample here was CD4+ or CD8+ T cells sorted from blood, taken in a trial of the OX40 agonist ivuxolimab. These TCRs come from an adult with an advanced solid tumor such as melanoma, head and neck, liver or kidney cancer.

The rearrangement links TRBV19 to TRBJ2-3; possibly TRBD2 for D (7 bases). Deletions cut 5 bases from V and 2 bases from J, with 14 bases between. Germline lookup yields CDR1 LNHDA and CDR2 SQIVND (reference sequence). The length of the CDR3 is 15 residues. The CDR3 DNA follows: TGTGCCAGTAGTGAAGGGGGGGACGACACAGATACGCAGTATTTT. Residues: CASSEGGDDTDTQYF.

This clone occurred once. Here the CDR3 reads CASSPSGRNNEQFF. The CDR3 DNA follows: TGTGCCAGCAGTCCTAGCGGCAGAAACAATGAGCAGTTCTTC. The genes are TRBV27 and TRBJ2-1; 7 bases match TRBD2. CDR1 and CDR2 from the germline V gene are MNHEY and SMNVEV (reference sequence). The CDR3 has 14 amino acids. V gave up 5 bases and J gave up 5 bases; unmatched junction bases: 6.

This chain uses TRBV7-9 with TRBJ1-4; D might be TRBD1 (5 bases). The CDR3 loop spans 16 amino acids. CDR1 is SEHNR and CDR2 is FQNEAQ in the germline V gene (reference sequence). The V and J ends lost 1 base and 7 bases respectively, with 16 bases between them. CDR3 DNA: TGTGCCAGCAGCTTAGAGGCAGGGCGATGGATTGAAAAACTGTTTTTT. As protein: CASSLEAGRWIEKLFF.

The CDR3 loop reads CASSLDDSDSRTDTQYF. In DNA form, the CDR3 reads TGTGCCAGCAGCTTGGACGACAGTGATAGTCGTACGGATACGCAGTATTTT. This chain joins TRBV7-9 and TRBJ2-3; tentatively, D is TRBD1 (5 bases). CDR3 length equals 17 residues. Trimming left V 3 bases short and J 6 bases short, with 22 bases between. CDR1 and CDR2 (germline): SEHNR, FQNEAQ (reference sequence).

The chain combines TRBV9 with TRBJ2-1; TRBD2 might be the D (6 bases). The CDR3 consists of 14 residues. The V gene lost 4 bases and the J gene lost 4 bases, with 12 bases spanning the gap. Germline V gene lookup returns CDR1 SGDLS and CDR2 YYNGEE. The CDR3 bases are TGTGCCAGCAGCTCGGGAGTTCAATACAATGAGCAGTTCTTC. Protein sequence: CASSSGVQYNEQFF. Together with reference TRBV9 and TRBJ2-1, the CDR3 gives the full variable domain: DSGVTQTPKHLITATGQRVTLRCSPRSGDLSVYWYQQSLDQGLQFLIQYYNGEERAKGNILERFSAQQFPDLHSELNLSSLELGDSALYFCASSSGVQYNEQFFGPGTRLTVL.

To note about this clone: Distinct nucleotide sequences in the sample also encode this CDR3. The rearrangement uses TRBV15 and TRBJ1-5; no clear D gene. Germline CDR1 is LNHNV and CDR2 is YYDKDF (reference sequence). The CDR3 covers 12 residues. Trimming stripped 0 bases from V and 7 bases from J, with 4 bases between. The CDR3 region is CATSRDQQPQHF. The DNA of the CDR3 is TGTGCCACCAGCAGAGATCAACAGCCCCAGCATTTT.

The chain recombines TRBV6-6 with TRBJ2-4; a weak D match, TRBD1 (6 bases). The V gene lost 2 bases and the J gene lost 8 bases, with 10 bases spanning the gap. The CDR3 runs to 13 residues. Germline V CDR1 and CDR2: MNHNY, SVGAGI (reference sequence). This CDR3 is CASSYGGADIQYF. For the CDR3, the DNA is TGTGCCAGCAGTTACGGGGGCGCGGACATTCAGTACTTC.

CDR3 sequence (DNA): TGTGCCTGGAGTGAGACTAGGGGGCAAGAGACCCAGTACTTC. Protein: CAWSETRGQETQYF. The chain is built from TRBV30 and TRBJ2-5; D is tentatively TRBD1 or TRBD2 (6 bases each). CDR1 and CDR2 (germline): GTSNPN, SVGIG (reference sequence). CDR3 length: 14 residues. Trimming pared 1 base from V and 2 bases from J, leaving 11 bases between.

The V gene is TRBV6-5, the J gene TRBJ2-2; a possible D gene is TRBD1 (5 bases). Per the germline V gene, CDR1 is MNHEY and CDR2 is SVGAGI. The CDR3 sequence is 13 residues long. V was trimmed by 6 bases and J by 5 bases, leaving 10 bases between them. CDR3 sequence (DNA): TGTGCCAGCAGGACAGTGGGGACCGGGGAGCTGTTTTTT. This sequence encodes CASRTVGTGELFF.

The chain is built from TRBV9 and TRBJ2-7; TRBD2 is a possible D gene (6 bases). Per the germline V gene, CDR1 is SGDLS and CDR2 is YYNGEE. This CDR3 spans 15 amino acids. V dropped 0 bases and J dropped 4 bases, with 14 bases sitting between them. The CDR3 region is CASSVVGLLRYEQYV. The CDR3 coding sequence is TGTGCCAGCAGCGTAGTGGGACTCTTGAGATACGAGCAGTACGTC.

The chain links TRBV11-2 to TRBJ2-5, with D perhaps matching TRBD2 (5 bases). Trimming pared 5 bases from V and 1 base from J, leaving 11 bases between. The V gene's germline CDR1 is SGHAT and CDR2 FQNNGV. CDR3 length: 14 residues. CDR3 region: CASSQERGQETQYF. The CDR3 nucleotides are TGTGCCAGCAGCCAGGAACGGGGCCAAGAGACCCAGTACTTC.

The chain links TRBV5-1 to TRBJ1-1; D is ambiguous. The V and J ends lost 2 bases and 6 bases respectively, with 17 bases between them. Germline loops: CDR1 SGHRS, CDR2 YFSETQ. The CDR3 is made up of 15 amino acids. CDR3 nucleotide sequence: TGCGCCAGCAGCTTTGCCAGCCTTCCGAGGGCTGAAGCTTTCTTT. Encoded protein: CASSFASLPRAEAFF.

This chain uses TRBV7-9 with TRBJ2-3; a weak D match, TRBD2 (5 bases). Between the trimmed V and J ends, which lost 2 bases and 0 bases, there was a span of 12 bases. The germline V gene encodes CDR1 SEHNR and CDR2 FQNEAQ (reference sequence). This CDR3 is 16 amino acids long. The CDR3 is CASSLNSGTSTDTQYF. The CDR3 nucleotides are TGTGCCAGCAGCTTAAACTCGGGAACTAGCACAGATACGCAGTATTTT.

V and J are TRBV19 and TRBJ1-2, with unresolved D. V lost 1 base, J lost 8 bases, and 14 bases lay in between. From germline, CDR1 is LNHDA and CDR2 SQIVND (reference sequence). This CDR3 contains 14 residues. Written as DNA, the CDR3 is TGTGCCAGTAGTATAGTTCCGGCCCCAAGAGGCTACACCTTC. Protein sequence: CASSIVPAPRGYTF.

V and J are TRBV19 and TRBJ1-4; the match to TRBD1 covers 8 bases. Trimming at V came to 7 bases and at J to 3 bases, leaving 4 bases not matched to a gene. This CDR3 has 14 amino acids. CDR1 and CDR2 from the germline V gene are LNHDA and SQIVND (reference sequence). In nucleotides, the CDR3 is TGTGCCAGTAAGGAGACAGGGGCTAATGAAAAACTGTTTTTT. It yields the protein CASKETGANEKLFF.

The CDR3 protein is CASSLYRETSGRLREQYF. Written as DNA, the CDR3 is TGTGCCAGCAGTTTATATCGGGAAACTAGCGGGAGGCTGAGGGAGCAGTACTTC. This chain uses TRBV28 with TRBJ2-7; 12 bases match TRBD2. V was clipped by 1 base and J by 7 bases; unmatched bases: 14. Per the germline V gene, CDR1 is MDHEN and CDR2 is SYDVKM. CDR3 length equals 18 residues.

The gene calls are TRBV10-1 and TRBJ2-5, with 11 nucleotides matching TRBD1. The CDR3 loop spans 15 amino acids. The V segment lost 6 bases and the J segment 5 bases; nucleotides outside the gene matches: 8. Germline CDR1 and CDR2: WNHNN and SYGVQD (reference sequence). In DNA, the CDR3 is TGCGCCAGCAGCGACCGGGACAGGGGGAAGGAGACCCAGTACTTC. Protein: CASSDRDRGKETQYF.

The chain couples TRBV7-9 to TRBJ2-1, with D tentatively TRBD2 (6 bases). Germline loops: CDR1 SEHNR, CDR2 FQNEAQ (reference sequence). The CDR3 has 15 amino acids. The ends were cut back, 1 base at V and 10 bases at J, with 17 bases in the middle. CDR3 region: CASSLGLAGGLEQFF. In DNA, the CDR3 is TGTGCCAGCAGCTTAGGGTTAGCTGGGGGGTTAGAGCAGTTCTTC.

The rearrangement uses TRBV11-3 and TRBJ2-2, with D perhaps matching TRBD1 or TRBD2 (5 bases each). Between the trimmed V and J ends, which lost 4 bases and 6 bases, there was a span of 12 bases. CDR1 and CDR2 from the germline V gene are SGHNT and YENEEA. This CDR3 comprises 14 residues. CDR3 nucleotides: TGTGCCAGCAGCTCATTCTGGGGACCCGGGGAGCTGTTTTTT. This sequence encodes CASSSFWGPGELFF.

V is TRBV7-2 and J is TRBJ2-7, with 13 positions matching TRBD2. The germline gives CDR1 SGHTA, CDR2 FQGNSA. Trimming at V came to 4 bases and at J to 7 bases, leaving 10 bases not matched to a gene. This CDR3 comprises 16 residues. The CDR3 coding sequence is TGTGCCAGCAGCTCGACTAGCGGGAGGAGCGCTTCGGAGCAGTACTTC. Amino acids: CASSSTSGRSASEQYF.

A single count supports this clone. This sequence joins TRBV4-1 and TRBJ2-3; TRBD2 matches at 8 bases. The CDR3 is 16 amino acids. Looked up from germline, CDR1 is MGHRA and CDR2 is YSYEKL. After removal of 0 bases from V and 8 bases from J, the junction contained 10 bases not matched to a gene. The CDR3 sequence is CASSQEMAGGRATQYF. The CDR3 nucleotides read TGCGCCAGCAGCCAAGAGATGGCGGGGGGCAGAGCTACGCAGTATTTT.

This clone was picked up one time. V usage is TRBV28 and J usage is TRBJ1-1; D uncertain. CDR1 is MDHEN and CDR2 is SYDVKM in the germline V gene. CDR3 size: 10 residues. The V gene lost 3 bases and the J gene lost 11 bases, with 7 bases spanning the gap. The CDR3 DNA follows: TGTGCCAGCAGTTTGCAAACGGCTTTCTTT. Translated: CASSLQTAFF.

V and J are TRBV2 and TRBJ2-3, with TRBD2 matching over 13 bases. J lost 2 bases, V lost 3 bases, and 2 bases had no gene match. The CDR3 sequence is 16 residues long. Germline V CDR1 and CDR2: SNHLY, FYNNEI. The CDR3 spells CASSETSGGPTDTQYF. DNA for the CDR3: TGTGCCAGCAGTGAGACTAGCGGGGGGCCCACAGATACGCAGTATTTT.

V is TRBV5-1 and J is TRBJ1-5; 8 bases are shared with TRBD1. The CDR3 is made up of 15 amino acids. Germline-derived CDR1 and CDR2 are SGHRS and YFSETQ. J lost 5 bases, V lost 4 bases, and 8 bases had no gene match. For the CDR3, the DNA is TGCGCCAGCAGCGGAACAGGGGGTGCTGATCAGCCCCAGCATTTT. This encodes CASSGTGGADQPQHF.

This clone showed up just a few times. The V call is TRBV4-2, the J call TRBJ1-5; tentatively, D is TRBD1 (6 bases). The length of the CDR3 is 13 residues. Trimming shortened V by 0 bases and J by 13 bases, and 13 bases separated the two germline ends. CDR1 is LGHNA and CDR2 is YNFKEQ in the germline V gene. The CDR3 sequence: CASSQDSDRPQHF. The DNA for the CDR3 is TGTGCCAGCAGCCAAGATTCCGACAGGCCACAGCATTTT.

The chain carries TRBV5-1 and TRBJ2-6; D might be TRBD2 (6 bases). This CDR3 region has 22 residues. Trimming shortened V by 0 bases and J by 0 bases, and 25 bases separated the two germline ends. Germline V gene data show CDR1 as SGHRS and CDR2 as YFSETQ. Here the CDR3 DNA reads TGCGCCAGCAGCTTGGAACCGGGACTGACTACTCGTTTTAGCTCTGGGGCCAACGTCCTGACTTTC. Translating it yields CASSLEPGLTTRFSSGANVLTF.

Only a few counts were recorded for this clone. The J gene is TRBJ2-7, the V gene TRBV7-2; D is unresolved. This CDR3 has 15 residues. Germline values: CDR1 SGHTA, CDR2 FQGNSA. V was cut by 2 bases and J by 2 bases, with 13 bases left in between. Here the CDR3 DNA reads TGTGCCAGCAGCTTAACCGGAGACATCACCTACGAGCAGTACTTC. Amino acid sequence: CASSLTGDITYEQYF.

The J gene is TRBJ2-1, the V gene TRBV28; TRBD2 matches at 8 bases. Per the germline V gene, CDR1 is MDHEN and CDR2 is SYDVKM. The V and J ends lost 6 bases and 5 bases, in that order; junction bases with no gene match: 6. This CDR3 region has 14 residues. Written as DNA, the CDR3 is TGTGCCAGCAGCAGGACTAGCAGTAACAATGAGCAGTTCTTC. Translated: CASSRTSSNNEQFF.

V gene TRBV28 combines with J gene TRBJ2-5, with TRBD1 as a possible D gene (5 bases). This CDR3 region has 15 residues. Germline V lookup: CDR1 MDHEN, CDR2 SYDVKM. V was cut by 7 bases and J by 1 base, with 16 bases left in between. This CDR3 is CASTSLTDIQETQYF. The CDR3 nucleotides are TGTGCCAGCACCTCTTTGACAGACATCCAAGAGACCCAGTACTTC.